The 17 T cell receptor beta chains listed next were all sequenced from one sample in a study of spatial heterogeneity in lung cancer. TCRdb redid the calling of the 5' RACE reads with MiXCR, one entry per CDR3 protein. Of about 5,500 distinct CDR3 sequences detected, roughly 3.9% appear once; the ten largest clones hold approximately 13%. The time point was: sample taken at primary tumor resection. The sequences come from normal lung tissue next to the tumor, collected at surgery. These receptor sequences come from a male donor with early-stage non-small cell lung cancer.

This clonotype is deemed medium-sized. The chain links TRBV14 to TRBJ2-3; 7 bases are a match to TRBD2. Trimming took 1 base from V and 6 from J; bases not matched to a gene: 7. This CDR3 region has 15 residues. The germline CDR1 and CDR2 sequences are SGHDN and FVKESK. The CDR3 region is CASSQAGLGSDTQYF. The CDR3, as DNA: TGTGCCAGCAGCCAAGCAGGACTAGGGAGTGATACGCAGTATTTT.

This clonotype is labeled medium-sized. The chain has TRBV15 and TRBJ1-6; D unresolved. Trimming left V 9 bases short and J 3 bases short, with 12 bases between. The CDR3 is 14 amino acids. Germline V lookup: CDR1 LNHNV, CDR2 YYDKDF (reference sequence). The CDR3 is CATTLGLYNSPLHF. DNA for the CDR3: TGTGCCACAACCTTAGGCCTCTATAATTCACCCCTCCACTTT.

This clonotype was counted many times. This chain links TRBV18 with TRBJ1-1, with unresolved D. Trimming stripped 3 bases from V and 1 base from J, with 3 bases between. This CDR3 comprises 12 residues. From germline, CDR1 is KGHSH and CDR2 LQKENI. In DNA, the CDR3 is TGTGCCAGCTCACCGACGAACACTGAAGCTTTCTTT. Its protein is CASSPTNTEAFF.

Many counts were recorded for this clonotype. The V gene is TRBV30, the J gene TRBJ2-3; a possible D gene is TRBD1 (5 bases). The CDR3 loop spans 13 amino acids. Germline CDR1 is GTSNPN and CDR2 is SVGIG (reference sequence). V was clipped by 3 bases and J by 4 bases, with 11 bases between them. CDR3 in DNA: TGTGCCTGGAGCGGGTCCAGGGCAGATACGCAGTATTTT. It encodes CAWSGSRADTQYF. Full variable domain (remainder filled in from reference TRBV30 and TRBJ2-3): SQTIHQWPATLVQPVGSPLSLECTVEGTSNPNLYWYRQAAGRGLQLLFYSVGIGQISSEVPQNLSASRPQDRQFILSSKKLLLSDSGFYLCAWSGSRADTQYFGPGTRLTVL.

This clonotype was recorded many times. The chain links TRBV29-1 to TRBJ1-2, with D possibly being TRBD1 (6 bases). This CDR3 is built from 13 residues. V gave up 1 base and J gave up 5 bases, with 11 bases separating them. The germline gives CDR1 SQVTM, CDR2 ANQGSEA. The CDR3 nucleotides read TGCAGCGTTGAAGCCCCAGGGGAGTATGGCTACACCTTC. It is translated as CSVEAPGEYGYTF.

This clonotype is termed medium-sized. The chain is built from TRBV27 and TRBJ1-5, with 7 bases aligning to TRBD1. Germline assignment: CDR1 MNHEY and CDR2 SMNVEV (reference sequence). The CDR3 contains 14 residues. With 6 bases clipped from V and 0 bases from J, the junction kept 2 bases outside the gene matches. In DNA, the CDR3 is TGTGCCAGCAGGACAGGGTCTAGCAATCAGCCCCAGCATTTT. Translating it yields CASRTGSSNQPQHF.

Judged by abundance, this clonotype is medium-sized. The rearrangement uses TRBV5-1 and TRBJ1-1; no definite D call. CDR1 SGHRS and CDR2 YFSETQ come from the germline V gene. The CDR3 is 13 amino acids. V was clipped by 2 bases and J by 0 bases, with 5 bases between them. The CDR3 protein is CASSFDMNTEAFF. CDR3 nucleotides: TGCGCCAGCAGCTTCGATATGAACACTGAAGCTTTCTTT.

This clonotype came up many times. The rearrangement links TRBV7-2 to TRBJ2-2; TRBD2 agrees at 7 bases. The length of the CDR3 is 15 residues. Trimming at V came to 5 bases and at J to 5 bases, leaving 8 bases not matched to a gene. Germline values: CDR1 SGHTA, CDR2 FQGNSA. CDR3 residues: CASSPTSPGTGELFF. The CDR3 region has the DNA TGTGCCAGCAGCCCGACTAGCCCGGGGACCGGGGAGCTGTTTTTT. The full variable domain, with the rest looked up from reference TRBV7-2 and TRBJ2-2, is GAGVSQSPSNKVTEKGKDVELRCDPISGHTALYWYRQSLGQGLEFLIYFQGNSAPDKSGLPSDRFSAERTGGSVSTLTIQRTQQEDSAVYLCASSPTSPGTGELFFGEGSRLTVL.

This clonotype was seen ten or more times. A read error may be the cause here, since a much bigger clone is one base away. CDR3 region: CATSTGWDYLPLHF. The DNA of the CDR3 is TGTGCCACTTCCACGGGGTGGGATTATTTACCCCTCCACTTT. The rearrangement links TRBV12-3 or TRBV12-4 to TRBJ1-6; D is unresolved. V lost 10 bases, J lost 12 bases, and 22 bases lay in between. The CDR3 has 14 residues.

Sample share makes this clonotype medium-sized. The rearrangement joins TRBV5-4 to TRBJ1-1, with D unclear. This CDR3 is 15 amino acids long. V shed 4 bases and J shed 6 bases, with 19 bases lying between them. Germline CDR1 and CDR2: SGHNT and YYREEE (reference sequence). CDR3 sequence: CASSTDTAFSSEAFF. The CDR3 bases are TGTGCCAGCAGCACCGACACAGCGTTTAGCTCTGAAGCTTTCTTT.

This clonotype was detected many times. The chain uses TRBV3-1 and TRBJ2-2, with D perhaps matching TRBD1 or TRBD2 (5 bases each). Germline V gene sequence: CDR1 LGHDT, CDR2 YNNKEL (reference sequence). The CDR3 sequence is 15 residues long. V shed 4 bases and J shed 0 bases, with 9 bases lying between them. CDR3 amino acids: CASSPGTANTGELFF. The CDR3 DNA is TGTGCCAGCAGCCCAGGGACGGCGAACACCGGGGAGCTGTTTTTT.

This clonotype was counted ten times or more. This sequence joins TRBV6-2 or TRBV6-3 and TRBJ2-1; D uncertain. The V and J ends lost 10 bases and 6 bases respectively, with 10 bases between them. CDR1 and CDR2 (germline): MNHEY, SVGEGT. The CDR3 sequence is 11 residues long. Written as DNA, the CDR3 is TGTGCCACTCACTCGGGCAATGAGCAGTTCTTC. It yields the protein CATHSGNEQFF.

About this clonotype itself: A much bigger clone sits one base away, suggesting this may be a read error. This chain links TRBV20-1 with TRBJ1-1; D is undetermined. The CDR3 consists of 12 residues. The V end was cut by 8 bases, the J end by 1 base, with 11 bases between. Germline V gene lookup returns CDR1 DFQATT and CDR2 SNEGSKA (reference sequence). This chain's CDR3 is CSTSAPNTEAFF. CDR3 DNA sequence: TGCAGTACTTCCGCCCCGAACACTGAAGCTTTCTTT.

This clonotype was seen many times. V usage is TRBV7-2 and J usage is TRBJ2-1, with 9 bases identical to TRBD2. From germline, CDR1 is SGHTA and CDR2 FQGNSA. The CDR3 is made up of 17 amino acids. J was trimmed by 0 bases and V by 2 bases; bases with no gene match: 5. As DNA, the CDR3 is TGTGCCAGCAGCTTAAGAGCGGGGGGTCCCTCCTACAATGAGCAGTTCTTC. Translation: CASSLRAGGPSYNEQFF.

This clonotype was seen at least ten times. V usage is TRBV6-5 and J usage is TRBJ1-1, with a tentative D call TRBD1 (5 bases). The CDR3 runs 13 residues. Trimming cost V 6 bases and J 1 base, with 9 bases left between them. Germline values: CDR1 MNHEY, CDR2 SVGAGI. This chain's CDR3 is CASSEDRNTEAFF. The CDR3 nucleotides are TGTGCCAGCAGCGAAGACAGGAACACTGAAGCTTTCTTT.

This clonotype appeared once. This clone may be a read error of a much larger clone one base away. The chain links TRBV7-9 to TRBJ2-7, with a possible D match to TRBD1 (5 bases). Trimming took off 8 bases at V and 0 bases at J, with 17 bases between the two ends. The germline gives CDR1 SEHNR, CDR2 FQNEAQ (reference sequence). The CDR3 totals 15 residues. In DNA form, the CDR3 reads TGTGCCAGCTGCGCTGGGCAGGGTAGCTCCTACGAGCAGTACTTC. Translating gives CASCAGQGSSYEQYF.

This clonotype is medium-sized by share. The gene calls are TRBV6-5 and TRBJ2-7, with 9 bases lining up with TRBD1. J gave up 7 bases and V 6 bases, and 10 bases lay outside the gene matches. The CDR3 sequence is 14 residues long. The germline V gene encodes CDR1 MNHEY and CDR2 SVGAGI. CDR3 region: CASRLLQGAREQYF. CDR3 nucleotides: TGTGCCAGCAGGCTGTTACAGGGGGCAAGGGAGCAGTACTTC.